This TCR beta chain was profiled in a study of shared clonotypes between healthy human individuals. Looking at the study overall: Donors were two women and a few men aged 18 to 49. Study findings and constraints: The represented genetic and exposure-history diversity was limited by the small number of donors. Investigators expected sequencing depth to affect clonotype sharing among donors.

Study donors comprised healthy, HIV-negative adults devoid of recent acute infection or vaccination. Measured with immunoSEQ multiplex PCR; TCRdb has only the in-frame clones, and not every one. The sample holds 450,000 to 650,000 clones, roughly 79% seen once. On this clone: Its target is unknown.

The clonotype originates from a woman aged 40 to 49 in good health. Some clones in this sample may be carry-over from other donors' samples. Sequenced material: PBMCs.

CDR3 nucleotides: TGCGCCAGCAGCACCACTTGGACAGGGGGGTACTCCACAGATACGCAGTATTTT. Its translation: CASSTTWTGGYSTDTQYF. V and J are TRBV5-1 and TRBJ2-3; TRBD1 matches 10 bases. The germline gives CDR1 SGHRS, CDR2 YFSETQ. This CDR3 has 18 amino acids. The junction had 13 bases not matched to a gene; V was cut back by 4 bases and J by 2 bases.